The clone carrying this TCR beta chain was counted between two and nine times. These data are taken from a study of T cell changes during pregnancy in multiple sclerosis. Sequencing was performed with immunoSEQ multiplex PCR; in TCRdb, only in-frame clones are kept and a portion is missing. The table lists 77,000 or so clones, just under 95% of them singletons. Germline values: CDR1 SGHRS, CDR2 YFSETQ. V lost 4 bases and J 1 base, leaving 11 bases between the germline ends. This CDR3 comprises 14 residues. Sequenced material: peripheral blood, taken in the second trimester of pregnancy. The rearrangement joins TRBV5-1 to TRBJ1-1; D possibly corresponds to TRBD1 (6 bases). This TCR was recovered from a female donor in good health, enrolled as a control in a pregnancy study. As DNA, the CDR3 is TGCGCCAGCAGCCGATCGGACAGGAACACTGAAGCTTTCTTT. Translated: CASSRSDRNTEAFF.